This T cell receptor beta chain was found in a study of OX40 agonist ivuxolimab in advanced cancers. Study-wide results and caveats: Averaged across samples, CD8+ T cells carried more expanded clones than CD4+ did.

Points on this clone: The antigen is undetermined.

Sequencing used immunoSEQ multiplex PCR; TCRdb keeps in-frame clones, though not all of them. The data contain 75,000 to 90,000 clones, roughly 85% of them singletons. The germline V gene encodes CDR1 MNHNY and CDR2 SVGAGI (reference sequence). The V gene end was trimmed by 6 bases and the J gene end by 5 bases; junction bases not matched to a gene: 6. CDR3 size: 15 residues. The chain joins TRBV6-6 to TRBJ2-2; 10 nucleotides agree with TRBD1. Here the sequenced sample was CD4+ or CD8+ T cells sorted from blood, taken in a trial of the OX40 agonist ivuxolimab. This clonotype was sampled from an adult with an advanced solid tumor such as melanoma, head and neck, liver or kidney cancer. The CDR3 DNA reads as TGTGCCAGCAGGGACCGGGACAGGGGTACCGGGGAGCTGTTTTTT. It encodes CASRDRDRGTGELFF.